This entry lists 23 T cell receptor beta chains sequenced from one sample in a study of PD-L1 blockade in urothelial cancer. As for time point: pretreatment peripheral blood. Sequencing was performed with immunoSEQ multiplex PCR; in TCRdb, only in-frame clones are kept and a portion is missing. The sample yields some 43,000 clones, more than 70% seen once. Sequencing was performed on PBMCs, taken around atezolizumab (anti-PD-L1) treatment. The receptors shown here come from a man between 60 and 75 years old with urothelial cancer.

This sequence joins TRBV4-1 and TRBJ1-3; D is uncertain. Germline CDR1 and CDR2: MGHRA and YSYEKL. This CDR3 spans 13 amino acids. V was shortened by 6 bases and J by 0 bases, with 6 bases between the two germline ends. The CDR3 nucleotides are TGCGCCAGCAGTGCGGTCTCTGGAAACACCATATATTTT. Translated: CASSAVSGNTIYF.

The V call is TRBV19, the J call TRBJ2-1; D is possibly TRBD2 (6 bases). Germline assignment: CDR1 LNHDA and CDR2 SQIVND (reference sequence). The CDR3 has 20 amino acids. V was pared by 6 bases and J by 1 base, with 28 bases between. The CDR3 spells CASSQKPGASAPGSYNEQFF. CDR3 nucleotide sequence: TGTGCCAGTAGCCAAAAGCCTGGGGCTAGCGCGCCGGGGTCCTACAATGAGCAGTTCTTC.

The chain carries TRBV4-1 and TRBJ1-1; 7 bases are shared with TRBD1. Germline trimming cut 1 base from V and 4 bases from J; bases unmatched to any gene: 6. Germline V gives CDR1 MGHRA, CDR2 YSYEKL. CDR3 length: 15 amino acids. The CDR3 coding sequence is TGCGCCAGCAGCCAAGTCGCACAGGGGACCACTGAAGCTTTCTTT. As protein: CASSQVAQGTTEAFF.

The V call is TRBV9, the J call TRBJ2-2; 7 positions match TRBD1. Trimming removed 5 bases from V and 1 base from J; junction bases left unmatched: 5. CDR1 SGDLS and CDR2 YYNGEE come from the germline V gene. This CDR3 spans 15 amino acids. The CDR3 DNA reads TGTGCCAGCAGTGCCGGGACAGTGAACACCGGGGAGCTGTTTTTT. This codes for CASSAGTVNTGELFF.

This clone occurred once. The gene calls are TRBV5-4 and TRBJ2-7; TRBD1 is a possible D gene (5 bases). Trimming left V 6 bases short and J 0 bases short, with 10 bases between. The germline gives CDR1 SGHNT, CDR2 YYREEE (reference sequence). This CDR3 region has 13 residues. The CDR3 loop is CASNSDNSYEQYF. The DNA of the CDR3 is TGTGCCAGCAACTCGGACAACTCCTACGAGCAGTACTTC.

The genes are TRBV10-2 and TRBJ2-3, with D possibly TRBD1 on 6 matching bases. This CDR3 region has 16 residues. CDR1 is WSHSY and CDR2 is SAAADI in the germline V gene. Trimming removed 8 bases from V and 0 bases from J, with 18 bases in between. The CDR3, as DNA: TGCGCCAGCGTTGACCCCAGGGGTGCTAGCACAGATACGCAGTATTTT. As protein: CASVDPRGASTDTQYF.

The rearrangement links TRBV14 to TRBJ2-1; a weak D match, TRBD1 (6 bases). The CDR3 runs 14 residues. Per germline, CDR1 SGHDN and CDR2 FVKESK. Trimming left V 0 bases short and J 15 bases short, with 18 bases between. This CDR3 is CASSQDGRGSIRFF. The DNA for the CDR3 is TGTGCCAGCAGCCAAGATGGCAGGGGCAGTATTCGGTTCTTC.

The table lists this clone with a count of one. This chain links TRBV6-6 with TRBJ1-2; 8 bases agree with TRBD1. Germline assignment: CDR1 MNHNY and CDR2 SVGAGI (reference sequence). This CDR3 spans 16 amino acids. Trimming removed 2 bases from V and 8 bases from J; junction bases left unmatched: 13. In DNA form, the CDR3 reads TGTGCCAGCAGTTACGGGGCCACAGGGGGGAAATTCGGCTACACCTTC. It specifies CASSYGATGGKFGYTF.

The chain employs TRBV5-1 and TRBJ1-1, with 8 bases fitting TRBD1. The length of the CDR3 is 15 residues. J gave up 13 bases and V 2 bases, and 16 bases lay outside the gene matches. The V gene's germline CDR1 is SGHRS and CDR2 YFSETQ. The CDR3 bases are TGCGCCAGCAGCTTCCCTTCGACAGGGGAAAATAAAAGTTTCTTT. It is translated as CASSFPSTGENKSFF.

The CDR3 reads CASSFSNPRTDTQYF. DNA of the CDR3: TGTGCCAGCAGTTTCTCTAACCCCCGCACAGATACGCAGTATTTT. The chain recombines TRBV28 with TRBJ2-3; D is uncertain. The CDR3 spans 15 residues. V lost 3 bases, J lost 1 base, and 11 bases lay in between. Germline CDR1 MDHEN, CDR2 SYDVKM.

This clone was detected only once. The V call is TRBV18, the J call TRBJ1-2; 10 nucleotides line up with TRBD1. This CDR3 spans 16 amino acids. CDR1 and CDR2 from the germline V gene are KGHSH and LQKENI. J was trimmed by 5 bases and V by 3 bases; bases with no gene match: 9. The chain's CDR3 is CASSPALTGGGYGYTF. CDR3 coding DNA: TGTGCCAGCTCACCGGCTCTGACAGGGGGCGGTTATGGCTACACCTTC.

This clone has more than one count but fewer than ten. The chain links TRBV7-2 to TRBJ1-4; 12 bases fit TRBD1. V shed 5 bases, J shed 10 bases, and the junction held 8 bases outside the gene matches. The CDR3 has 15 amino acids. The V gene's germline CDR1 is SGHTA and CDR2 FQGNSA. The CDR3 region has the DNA TGTGCCAGCAGCCCCGGGACAGGGGGCCTTAGAAAACTGTTTTTT. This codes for CASSPGTGGLRKLFF.

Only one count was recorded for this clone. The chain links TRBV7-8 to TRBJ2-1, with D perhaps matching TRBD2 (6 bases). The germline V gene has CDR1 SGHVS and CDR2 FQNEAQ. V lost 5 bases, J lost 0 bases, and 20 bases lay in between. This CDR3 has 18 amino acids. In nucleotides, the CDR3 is TGTGCCAGCAGCCAAAGCCTTGCCACGGGACTCTCCTACAATGAGCAGTTCTTC. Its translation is CASSQSLATGLSYNEQFF.

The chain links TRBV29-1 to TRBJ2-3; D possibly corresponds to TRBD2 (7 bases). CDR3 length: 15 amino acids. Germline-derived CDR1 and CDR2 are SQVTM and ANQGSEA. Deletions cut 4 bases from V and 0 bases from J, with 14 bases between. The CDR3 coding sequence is TGCAGCGTTGCGAAGGGGGGGACTAGCACAGATACGCAGTATTTT. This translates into CSVAKGGTSTDTQYF.

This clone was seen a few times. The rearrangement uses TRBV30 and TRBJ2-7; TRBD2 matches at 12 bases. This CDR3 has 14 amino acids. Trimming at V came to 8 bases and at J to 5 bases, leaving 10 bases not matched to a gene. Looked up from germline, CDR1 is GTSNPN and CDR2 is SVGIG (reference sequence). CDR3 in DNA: TGTGCCGGGAAGGGACTAGCGGGTTCGAACGAGCAGTACTTC. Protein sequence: CAGKGLAGSNEQYF. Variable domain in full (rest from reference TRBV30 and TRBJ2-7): SQTIHQWPATLVQPVGSPLSLECTVEGTSNPNLYWYRQAAGRGLQLLFYSVGIGQISSEVPQNLSASRPQDRQFILSSKKLLLSDSGFYLCAGKGLAGSNEQYFGPGTRLTVT.

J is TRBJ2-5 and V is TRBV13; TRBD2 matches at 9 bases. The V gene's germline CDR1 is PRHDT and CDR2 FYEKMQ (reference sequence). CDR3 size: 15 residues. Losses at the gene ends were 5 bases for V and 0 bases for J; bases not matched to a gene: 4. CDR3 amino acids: CASSPRGGYQETQYF. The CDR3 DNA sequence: TGTGCCAGCAGCCCGCGGGGGGGCTACCAAGAGACCCAGTACTTC.

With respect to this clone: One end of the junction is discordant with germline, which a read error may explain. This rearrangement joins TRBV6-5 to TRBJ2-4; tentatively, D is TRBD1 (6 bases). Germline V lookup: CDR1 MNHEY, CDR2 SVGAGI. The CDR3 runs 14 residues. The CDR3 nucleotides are TGTGCCAGCAGTTACGATGGGGGCAAAGACATTCAGTACTTC. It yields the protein CASSYDGGKDIQYF.

The CDR3 DNA sequence: TGTGCCAGCAGCTTAGGCATGGACAGGGCCATATATTTT. It specifies CASSLGMDRAIYF. The V gene is TRBV7-2, the J gene TRBJ1-3, with TRBD1 matching over 8 bases. The CDR3 length is 13 residues. CDR1 is SGHTA, CDR2 FQGNSA, per germline. V shed 1 base and J 11 bases; nucleotides not matched to a gene: 4.

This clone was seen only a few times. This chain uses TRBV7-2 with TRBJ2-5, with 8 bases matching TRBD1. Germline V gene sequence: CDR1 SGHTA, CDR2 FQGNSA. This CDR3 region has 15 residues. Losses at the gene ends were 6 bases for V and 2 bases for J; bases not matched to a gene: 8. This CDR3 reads CASRLDRTGQETQYF. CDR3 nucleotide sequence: TGTGCCAGCAGGCTGGATCGGACAGGGCAAGAGACCCAGTACTTC. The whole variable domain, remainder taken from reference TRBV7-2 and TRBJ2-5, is GAGVSQSPSNKVTEKGKDVELRCDPISGHTALYWYRQSLGQGLEFLIYFQGNSAPDKSGLPSDRFSAERTGGSVSTLTIQRTQQEDSAVYLCASRLDRTGQETQYFGPGTRLLVL.

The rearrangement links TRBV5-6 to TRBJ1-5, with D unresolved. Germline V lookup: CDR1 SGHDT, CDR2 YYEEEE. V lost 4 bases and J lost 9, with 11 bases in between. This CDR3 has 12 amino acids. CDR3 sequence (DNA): TGTGCCAGCAGCGTTGCCACGGGGCCCCAGCATTTT. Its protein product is CASSVATGPQHF. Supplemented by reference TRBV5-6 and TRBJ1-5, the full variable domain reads DAGVTQSPTHLIKTRGQQVTLRCSPKSGHDTVSWYQQALGQGPQFIFQYYEEEERQRGNFPDRFSGHQFPNYSSELNVNALLLGDSALYLCASSVATGPQHFGDGTRLSIL.

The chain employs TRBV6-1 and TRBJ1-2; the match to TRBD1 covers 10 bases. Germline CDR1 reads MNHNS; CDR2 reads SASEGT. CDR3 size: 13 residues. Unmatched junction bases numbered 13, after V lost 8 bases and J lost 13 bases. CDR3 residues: CASGSETGGLLTF. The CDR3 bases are TGTGCCAGCGGGTCAGAGACAGGGGGCCTACTCACCTTC.

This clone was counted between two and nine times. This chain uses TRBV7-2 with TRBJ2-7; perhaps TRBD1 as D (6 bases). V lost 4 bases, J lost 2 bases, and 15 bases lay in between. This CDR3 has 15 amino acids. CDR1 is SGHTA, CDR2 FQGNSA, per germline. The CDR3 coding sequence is TGTGCCAGCAGCTACAGGGAAGGGCTACCCTACGAGCAGTACTTC. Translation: CASSYREGLPYEQYF.

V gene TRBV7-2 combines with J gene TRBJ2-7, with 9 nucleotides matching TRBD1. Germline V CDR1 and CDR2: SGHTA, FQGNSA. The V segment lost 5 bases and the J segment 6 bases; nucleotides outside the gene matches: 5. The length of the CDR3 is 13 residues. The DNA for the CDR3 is TGTGCCAGCAGCACGGGACAGGGAACCGAGCAGTACTTC. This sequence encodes CASSTGQGTEQYF.